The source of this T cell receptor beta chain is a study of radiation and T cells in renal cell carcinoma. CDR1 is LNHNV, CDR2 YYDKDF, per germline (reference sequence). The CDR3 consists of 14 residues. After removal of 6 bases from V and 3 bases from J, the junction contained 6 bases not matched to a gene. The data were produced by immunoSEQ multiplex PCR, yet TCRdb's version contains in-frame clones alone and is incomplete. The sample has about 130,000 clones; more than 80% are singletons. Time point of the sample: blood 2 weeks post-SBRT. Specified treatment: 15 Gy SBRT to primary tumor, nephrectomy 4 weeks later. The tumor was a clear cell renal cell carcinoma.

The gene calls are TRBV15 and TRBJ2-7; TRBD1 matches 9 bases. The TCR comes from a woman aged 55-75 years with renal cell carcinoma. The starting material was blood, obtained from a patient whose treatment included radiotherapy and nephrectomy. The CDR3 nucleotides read TGTGCCACCAGTCTCCGGGACAGGGACTACGAGCAGTACTTC. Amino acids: CATSLRDRDYEQYF.